Here is one T cell receptor (beta chain) with its context. Antigen specificity is unknown. Whereas donors were nominally healthy upon sampling, unrecorded immune exposures were probable. This record belongs to a study of cytomegalovirus exposure and HLA in healthy donors. Study-level points and caveats: Roughly even sequencing depth across donors was the assumption behind the presence/absence analyses.

PCR used 60 Vbeta primers and 13 Jbeta primers. TCRdb's table, derived via immunoSEQ multiplex PCR, lists solely in-frame clones and lacks some. Of about 130,000 clones listed, 74% are singletons. Sample: PBMCs. The receptor comes from a man aged 18 to 29 in good health and CMV-seropositive.

Here the CDR3 DNA reads TGTGCCAGCAGTGACGAGGGCGGGGCGGCAGATACGCAGTATTTT. Its translation is CASSDEGGAADTQYF. This chain links TRBV6-4 with TRBJ2-3, with a weak D call TRBD2 (6 bases). The CDR3 spans 15 residues. Germline loops: CDR1 MRHNA, CDR2 SNTAGT. The ends were cut back, 2 bases at V and 4 bases at J, with 13 bases in the middle.